The rows below give T cell receptor beta chains drawn from one sample of a study of T cell responses to AZD1222 COVID-19 vaccine. TCRdb's copy holds only in-frame clones and misses some; the assay was immunoSEQ multiplex PCR. This sample yields about 160,000 clones, of which 85% to 90% are seen a single time; 6% to 8% belongs to the top ten. The sample was peripheral blood, taken on day 0 of AZD1222 vaccination. All receptors derive from an adult in good health. CDR3s include the opening cysteine and the closing phenylalanine or tryptophan. Not every row has a clone size; where given, it reads once, few, many or a size class.

v_call clone_size cdr3_aa
TRBV29-1 . CSVGRGNQWNTEAFF
TRBV3-1/TRBV3-2 . CASSQWGRRGPTEAFF
TRBV19 . CASSIKLVSSYNEQFF
TRBV5-1 . CASSLGINSYNEQFF
TRBV10-3 . CAISESGQGYEQYF
TRBV5-6 . CASSPPAGIGYTF
TRBV2 . CASGQGNTEAFF
TRBV2 . CASSARGLRSPLHF
TRBV7-8 . CASSLPGQETQYF
TRBV5-5 . CASSFTDSNQPQHF
TRBV2 few CASSEALVSSGYTF
TRBV5-1 few CASTSTGAPNEKLFF
TRBV11-3 . CASSPHLGHEQFF
TRBV29-1 . CSATGGGDQPQHF
TRBV4-1 . CASSQDSTGTMGETQYF
TRBV5-1 once CASSLGDMNTEAFF
TRBV5-1 . CASSLVSGEHNEQFF
TRBV7-3 . CASSSGGWTDTQYF
TRBV5-4 . CASSLWDSEAFF
TRBV2 . CATGTEPNQPQHF
TRBV21-1 . CASSTTGGAGNNQPQHF
TRBV6-5 . CASGRQGANEKLFF
TRBV7-2 . CASINTRTRDTQYF
TRBV27 once CASTLSYYSNQPQHF
TRBV9 once CASSIQGQGASSLHF
TRBV7-9 few CASSFGFGEQSNSPLHF
TRBV19 . CASKGTASYSNQPQHF
TRBV6-5 . CASSYSETSGKETQYF